The source of this T cell receptor (beta chain) is a study of CD8 T cells in Susac syndrome. The RNA, about 0.5 to 1 ug, was put through reverse transcription using random hexamers. By means of immunoSEQ multiplex PCR, TCR beta CDR3 spanning 54 Vbeta and 13 Jbeta underwent amplification. One entry per CDR3 protein results from TCRdb running MiXCR on the immunoSEQ multiplex PCR reads. The repertoire consists of 120,000 to 150,000 distinct CDR3 sequences, with around 94% occurring once and the leading ten covering roughly 0.083%. The CDR3 has 17 residues. Germline CDR1 GTSNPN, CDR2 SVGIG (reference sequence). The V gene end was trimmed by 1 base and the J gene end by 0 bases; junction bases not matched to a gene: 9. Sequencing of TCR beta was performed on blood CD8+ T cells and on blood CD4+ T cells.

Input material: CD4+ T cells from PBMCs. The TCR was taken from a human donor in good health. The chain recombines TRBV30 with TRBJ2-7; 10 bases map to TRBD2. CDR3 DNA: TGTGCCTGGAGTGGTATACCTAGCGGGAGCAGCTCCTACGAGCAGTACTTC. Residues: CAWSGIPSGSSSYEQYF.